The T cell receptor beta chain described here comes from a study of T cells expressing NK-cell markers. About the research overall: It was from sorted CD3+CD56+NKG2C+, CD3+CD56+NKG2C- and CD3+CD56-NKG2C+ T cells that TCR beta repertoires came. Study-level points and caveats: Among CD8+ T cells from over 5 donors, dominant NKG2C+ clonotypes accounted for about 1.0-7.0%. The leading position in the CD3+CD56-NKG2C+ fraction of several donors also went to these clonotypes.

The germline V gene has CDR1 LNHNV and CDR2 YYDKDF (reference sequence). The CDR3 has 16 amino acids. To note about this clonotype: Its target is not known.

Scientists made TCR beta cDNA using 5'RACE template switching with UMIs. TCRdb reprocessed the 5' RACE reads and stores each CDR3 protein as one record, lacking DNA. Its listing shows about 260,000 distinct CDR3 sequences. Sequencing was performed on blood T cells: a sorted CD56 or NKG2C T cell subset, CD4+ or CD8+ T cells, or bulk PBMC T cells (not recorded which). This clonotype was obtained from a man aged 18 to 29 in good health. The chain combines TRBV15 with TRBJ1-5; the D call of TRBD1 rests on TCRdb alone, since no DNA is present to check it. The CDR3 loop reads CATSREGDRGGQPQHF.